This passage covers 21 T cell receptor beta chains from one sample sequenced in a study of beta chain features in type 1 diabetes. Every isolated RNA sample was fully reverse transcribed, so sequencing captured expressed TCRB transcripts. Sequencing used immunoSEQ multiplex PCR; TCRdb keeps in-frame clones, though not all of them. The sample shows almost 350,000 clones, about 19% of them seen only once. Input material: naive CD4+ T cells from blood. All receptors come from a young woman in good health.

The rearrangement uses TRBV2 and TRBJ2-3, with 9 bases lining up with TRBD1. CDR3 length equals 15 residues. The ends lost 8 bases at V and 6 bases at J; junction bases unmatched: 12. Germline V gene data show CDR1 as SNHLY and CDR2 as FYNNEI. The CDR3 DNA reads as TGTGCCAGCGGCGAACAGGGGGCAATGATGGATACGCAGTATTTT. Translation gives CASGEQGAMMDTQYF. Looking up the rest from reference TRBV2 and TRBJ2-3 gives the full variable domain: EPEVTQTPSHQVTQMGQEVILRCVPISNHLYFYWYRQILGQKVEFLVSFYNNEISEKSEIFDDQFSVERPDGSNFTLKIRSTKLEDSAMYFCASGEQGAMMDTQYFGPGTRLTVL.

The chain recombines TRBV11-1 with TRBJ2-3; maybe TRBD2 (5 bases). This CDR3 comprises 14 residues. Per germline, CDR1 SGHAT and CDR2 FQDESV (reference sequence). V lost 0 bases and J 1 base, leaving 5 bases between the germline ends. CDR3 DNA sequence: TGTGCCAGCAGCTTAGCCGGGGGCACAGATACGCAGTATTTT. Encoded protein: CASSLAGGTDTQYF.

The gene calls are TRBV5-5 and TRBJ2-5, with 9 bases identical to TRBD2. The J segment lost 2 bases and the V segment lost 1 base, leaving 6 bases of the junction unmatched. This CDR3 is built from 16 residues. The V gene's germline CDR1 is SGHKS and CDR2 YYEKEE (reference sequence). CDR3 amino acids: CASSLLGLAGQETQYF. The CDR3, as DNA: TGTGCCAGCAGCTTGCTTGGGCTAGCGGGGCAAGAGACCCAGTACTTC.

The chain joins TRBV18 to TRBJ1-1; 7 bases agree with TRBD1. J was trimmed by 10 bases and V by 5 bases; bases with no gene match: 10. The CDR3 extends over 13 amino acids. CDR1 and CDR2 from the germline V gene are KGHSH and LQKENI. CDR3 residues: CASSVGGQGGAFF. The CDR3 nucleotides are TGTGCCAGCTCAGTTGGAGGGCAGGGGGGAGCTTTCTTT.

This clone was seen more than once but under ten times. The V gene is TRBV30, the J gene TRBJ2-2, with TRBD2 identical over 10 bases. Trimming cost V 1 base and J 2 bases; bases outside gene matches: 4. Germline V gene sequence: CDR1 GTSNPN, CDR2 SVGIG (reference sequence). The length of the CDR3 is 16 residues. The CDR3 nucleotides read TGTGCCTGGAGTGATCTAGCGGGAGTCAACACCGGGGAGCTGTTTTTT. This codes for CAWSDLAGVNTGELFF.

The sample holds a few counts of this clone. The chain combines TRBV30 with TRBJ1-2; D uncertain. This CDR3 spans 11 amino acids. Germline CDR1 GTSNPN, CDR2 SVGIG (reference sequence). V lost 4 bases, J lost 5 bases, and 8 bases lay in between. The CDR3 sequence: CAWNDFYGYTF. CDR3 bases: TGTGCCTGGAACGACTTTTATGGCTACACCTTC.

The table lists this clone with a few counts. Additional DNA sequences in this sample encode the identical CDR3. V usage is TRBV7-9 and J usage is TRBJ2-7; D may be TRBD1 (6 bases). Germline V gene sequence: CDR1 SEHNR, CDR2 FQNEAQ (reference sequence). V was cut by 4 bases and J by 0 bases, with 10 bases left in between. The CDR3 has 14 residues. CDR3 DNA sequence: TGTGCCAGCAGCTCCGACAGGACCTCCTACGAGCAGTACTTC. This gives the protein CASSSDRTSYEQYF.

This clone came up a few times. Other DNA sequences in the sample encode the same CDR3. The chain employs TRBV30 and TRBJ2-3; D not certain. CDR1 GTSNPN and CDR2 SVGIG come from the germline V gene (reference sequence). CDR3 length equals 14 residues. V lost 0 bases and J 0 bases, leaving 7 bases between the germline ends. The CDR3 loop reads CAWSVPGSTDTQYF. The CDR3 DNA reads TGTGCCTGGAGTGTACCCGGTAGCACAGATACGCAGTATTTT.

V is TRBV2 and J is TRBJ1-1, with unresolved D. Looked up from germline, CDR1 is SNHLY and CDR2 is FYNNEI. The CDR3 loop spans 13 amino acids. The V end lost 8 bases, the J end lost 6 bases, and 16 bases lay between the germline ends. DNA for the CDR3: TGTGCCAGCGGCCGGGATCAGGCCCCTGAAGCTTTCTTT. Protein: CASGRDQAPEAFF.

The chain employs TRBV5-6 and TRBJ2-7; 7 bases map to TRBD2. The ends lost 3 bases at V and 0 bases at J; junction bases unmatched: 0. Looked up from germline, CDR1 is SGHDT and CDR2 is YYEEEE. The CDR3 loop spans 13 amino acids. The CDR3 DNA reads TGTGCCAGCAGCTGGGACTACTCCTACGAGCAGTACTTC. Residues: CASSWDYSYEQYF.

DNA of the CDR3: TGTGCCAGTAGTATAGATCTGGCAGGGAACTACGAGCAGTACTTC. Its translation is CASSIDLAGNYEQYF. V is TRBV19 and J is TRBJ2-7; D is possibly TRBD1 (5 bases). Trimming removed 0 bases at V and 3 bases at J, with 12 bases between. Germline CDR1 LNHDA, CDR2 SQIVND (reference sequence). This CDR3 comprises 15 residues.

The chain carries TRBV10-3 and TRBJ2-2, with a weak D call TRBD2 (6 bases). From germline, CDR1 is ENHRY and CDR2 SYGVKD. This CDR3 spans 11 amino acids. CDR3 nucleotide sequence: TGTGGAGTAGCGGAGACCGGGGAGCTGTTTTTT. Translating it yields CGVAETGELFF.

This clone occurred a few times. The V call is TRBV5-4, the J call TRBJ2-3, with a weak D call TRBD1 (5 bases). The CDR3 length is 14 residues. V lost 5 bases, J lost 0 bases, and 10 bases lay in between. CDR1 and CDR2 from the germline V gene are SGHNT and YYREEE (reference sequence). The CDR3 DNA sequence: TGTGCCAGCAGTCAAGGGGTTAGCACAGATACGCAGTATTTT. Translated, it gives CASSQGVSTDTQYF.

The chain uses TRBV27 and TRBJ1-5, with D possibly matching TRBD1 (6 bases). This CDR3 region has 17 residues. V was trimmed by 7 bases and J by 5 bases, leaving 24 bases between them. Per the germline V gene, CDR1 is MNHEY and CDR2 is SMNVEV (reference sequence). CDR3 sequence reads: CASKRTPGGHMDQPQHF. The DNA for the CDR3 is TGTGCCAGCAAAAGGACCCCCGGGGGGCACATGGATCAGCCCCAGCATTTT.

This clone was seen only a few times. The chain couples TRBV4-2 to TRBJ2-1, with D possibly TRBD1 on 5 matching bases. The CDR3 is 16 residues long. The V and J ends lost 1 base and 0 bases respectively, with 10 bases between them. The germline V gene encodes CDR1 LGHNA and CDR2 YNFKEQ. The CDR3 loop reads CASSQADTNSYNEQFF. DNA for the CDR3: TGTGCCAGCAGCCAAGCGGACACCAACTCCTACAATGAGCAGTTCTTC.

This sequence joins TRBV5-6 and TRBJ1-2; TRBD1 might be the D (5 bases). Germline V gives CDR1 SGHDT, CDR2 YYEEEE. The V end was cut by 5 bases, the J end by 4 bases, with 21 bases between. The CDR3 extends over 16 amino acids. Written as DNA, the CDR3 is TGTGCCAGCAGTGAGTTTGGGGGGAGCCTCTCCTATGGCTACACCTTC. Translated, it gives CASSEFGGSLSYGYTF.

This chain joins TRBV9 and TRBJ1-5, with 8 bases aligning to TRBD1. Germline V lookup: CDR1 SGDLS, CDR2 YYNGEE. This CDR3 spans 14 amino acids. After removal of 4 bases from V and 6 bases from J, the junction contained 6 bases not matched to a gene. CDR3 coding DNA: TGTGCCAGCAGCACTGGGACAGGCGGTCAGCCCCAGCATTTT. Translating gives CASSTGTGGQPQHF.

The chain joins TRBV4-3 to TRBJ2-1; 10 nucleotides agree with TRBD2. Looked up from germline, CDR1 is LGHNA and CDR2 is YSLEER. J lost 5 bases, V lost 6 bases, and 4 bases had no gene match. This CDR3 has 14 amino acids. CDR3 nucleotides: TGCGCCAGCAGGGTAGCGGGGGGTAACAATGAGCAGTTCTTC. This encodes CASRVAGGNNEQFF.

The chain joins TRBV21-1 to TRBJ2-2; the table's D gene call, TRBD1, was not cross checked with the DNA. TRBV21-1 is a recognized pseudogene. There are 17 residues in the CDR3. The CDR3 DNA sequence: TGTGCCAGCAGCAAAGCTTACCCAGATTTTAACACCGGGGAGCTGTTTTTT. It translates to CASSKAYPDFNTGELFF.

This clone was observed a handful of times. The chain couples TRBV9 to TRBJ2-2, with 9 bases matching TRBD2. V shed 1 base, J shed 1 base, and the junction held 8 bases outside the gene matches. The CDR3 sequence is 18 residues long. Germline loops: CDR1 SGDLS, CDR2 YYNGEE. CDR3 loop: CASSVRSGGSGNTGELFF. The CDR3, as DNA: TGTGCCAGCAGCGTAAGGAGCGGGGGGTCAGGGAACACCGGGGAGCTGTTTTTT.

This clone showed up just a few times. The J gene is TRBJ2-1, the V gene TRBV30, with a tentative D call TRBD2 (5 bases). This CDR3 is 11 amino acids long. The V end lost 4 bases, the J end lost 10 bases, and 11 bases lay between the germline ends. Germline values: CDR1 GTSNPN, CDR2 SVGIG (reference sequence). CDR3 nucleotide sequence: TGTGCCTGGACCACAGCGGAAGAGCAGTTCTTC. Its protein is CAWTTAEEQFF.